Below are 27 T cell receptor beta chains sequenced from a single sample in a study of vaccination and CD4 T cells after COVID-19. Cultured CD4+ T cell DNA was sequenced using the Oncomine TCR Beta short-read assay. TCRdb itself ran the PCR reads through MiXCR, one entry per CDR3 protein. In the table there are some 7,800 distinct CDR3 sequences, roughly 53% of which are singletons. For these receptors, no antigen is known. Described treatment: approximately 10-day PBMC culture with coronavirus spike peptide pools or control peptides (ViraFEST assay). Pre-COVID-19 pandemic sampling (2011-2018) yielded the unexposed donor's CD4+ T cells. Source material: CD4+ T cells from blood, cultured in vitro. The receptor source for this set is a human donor in good health.

J is TRBJ1-1 and V is TRBV19; D unclear. CDR3 length: 16 residues. V shed 7 bases and J shed 4 bases, with 22 bases lying between them. In germline, CDR1 is LNHDA, CDR2 SQIVND (reference sequence). CDR3 bases: TGTGCCAGTACGACCGGGCCCTATAAAGGATCCACTGAAGCTTTCTTT. Translation: CASTTGPYKGSTEAFF.

The chain couples TRBV5-4 to TRBJ1-4, with D maybe TRBD1 (5 bases). Trimming removed 4 bases at V and 6 bases at J, with 13 bases between. The CDR3 covers 14 residues. Germline values: CDR1 SGHNT, CDR2 YYREEE (reference sequence). CDR3 sequence: CASSPGRGDEKLFF. CDR3 bases: TGTGCCAGCAGCCCTGGACGGGGGGATGAAAAACTGTTTTTT.

The chain combines TRBV20-1 with TRBJ2-7; 10 bases are a match to TRBD2. V was pared by 1 base and J by 0 bases, with 6 bases of the junction left unmatched. In germline, CDR1 is DFQATT, CDR2 SNEGSKA (reference sequence). This CDR3 has 16 amino acids. The CDR3 protein is CSARGTSGRSSYEQYF. The CDR3 DNA reads TGCAGTGCTAGAGGGACTAGCGGTAGGAGCTCCTACGAGCAGTACTTC.

V gene TRBV19 combines with J gene TRBJ1-1; a weak D match, TRBD1 (5 bases). The CDR3 extends over 13 amino acids. CDR1 and CDR2 (germline): LNHDA, SQIVND (reference sequence). The V end was cut by 9 bases, the J end by 10 bases, with 21 bases between. The CDR3 loop is CASFENPGRGAFF. In nucleotides, the CDR3 is TGTGCCAGCTTTGAGAATCCAGGAAGGGGAGCTTTCTTT.

The chain has TRBV7-6 and TRBJ2-7, with D tentatively TRBD2 (6 bases). The germline V and J ends were trimmed by 1 base and 4 bases, with 14 bases remaining between them. CDR3 length equals 15 residues. Looked up from germline, CDR1 is SGHVS and CDR2 is FNYEAQ. The CDR3 DNA sequence: TGTGCCAGCAGCTTAGGGGGGGATATGGGGTACGAGCAGTACTTC. It specifies CASSLGGDMGYEQYF.

The sample holds one count of this clonotype. The V gene is TRBV7-6, the J gene TRBJ1-5, with a tentative D call TRBD1 (5 bases). Per germline, CDR1 SGHVS and CDR2 FNYEAQ. The CDR3 runs to 12 residues. The V end was cut by 5 bases, the J end by 4 bases, with 6 bases between. CDR3 coding DNA: TGTGCCAGCAGCCAGGGAAATCAGCCCCAGCATTTT. As protein: CASSQGNQPQHF.

The rearrangement links TRBV27 to TRBJ2-3, with D possibly TRBD2 on 7 matching bases. With 6 bases removed from V and 0 bases from J, the gap between germline ends came to 19 bases. The V gene's germline CDR1 is MNHEY and CDR2 SMNVEV (reference sequence). The CDR3 runs to 17 residues. The CDR3 loop reads CASSRIGGGSSTDTQYF. DNA of the CDR3: TGTGCCAGCAGCCGGATAGGGGGGGGCTCAAGCACAGATACGCAGTATTTT.

The V gene is TRBV7-2, the J gene TRBJ1-6; 9 positions agree with TRBD1. The CDR3 contains 14 residues. With V trimmed by 6 bases and J by 6 bases, 3 bases remained unmatched. The germline V gene encodes CDR1 SGHTA and CDR2 FQGNSA. This CDR3 is CASRGQGSNSPLHF. CDR3 in DNA: TGTGCCAGCAGGGGACAGGGTTCTAATTCACCCCTCCACTTT.

The chain uses TRBV19 and TRBJ1-4; 9 positions match TRBD1. The CDR3 is 14 residues long. Germline V gives CDR1 LNHDA, CDR2 SQIVND (reference sequence). The V segment lost 6 bases and the J segment 10 bases; nucleotides outside the gene matches: 9. The CDR3 sequence is CASSDTGGSGKLFF. For the CDR3, the DNA is TGTGCCAGTAGCGACACAGGGGGCTCTGGAAAACTGTTTTTT.

The chain combines TRBV15 with TRBJ1-5; D not certain. CDR3 length: 15 amino acids. V was clipped by 0 bases and J by 5 bases, with 11 bases between them. The germline CDR1 and CDR2 sequences are LNHNV and YYDKDF (reference sequence). CDR3 loop: CATSRDSAAYQPQHF. The CDR3, as DNA: TGTGCCACCAGCAGAGATTCGGCAGCCTATCAGCCCCAGCATTTT.

This chain uses TRBV6-5 with TRBJ2-7, with 8 bases identical to TRBD1. The CDR3 length is 16 residues. CDR1 and CDR2 from the germline V gene are MNHEY and SVGAGI. The J segment lost 6 bases and the V segment lost 2 bases, leaving 12 bases of the junction unmatched. The CDR3 sequence is CASSYPKDRVSSEQYF. In DNA form, the CDR3 reads TGTGCCAGCAGTTACCCAAAGGACAGGGTGTCATCCGAGCAGTACTTC.

Written as DNA, the CDR3 is TGTGCCAGCAGCTCATGGATGGGAGGCGAGCAGTACTTC. It codes for CASSSWMGGEQYF. This rearrangement joins TRBV7-9 to TRBJ2-7; the D gene is possibly TRBD2 (6 bases). This CDR3 spans 13 amino acids. Per the germline V gene, CDR1 is SEHNR and CDR2 is FQNEAQ (reference sequence). V gave up 4 bases and J gave up 6 bases, with 13 bases separating them. The full variable domain, its missing parts supplied by reference TRBV7-9 and TRBJ2-7, is DTGVSQNPRHKITKRGQNVTFRCDPISEHNRLYWYRQTLGQGPEFLTYFQNEAQLEKSRLLSDRFSAERPKGSFSTLEIQRTEQGDSAMYLCASSSWMGGEQYFGPGTRLTVT.

V gene TRBV12-3 or TRBV12-4 combines with J gene TRBJ1-2; unclear D gene. The CDR3 covers 11 residues. Trimming pared 9 bases from V and 8 bases from J, leaving 13 bases between. The CDR3: CASTNRRGYTF. CDR3 nucleotides: TGTGCCAGTACCAACCGTCGAGGCTACACCTTC.

CDR3 in DNA: TGTGCCAGCAGGAGGGAGGGAGTCGTTACAGGGGCCACCAATCAGCCCCAGCATTTT. Translated, it gives CASRREGVVTGATNQPQHF. This chain connects TRBV28 to TRBJ1-5; 7 bases align to TRBD1. Trimming took 6 bases from V and 3 from J; bases not matched to a gene: 20. CDR1 is MDHEN and CDR2 is SYDVKM in the germline V gene. The CDR3 extends over 19 amino acids.

In this sample, this clonotype turned up once. The chain is built from TRBV30 and TRBJ1-2; D is uncertain. The ends were cut back, 1 base at V and 2 bases at J, with 8 bases in the middle. The germline V gene has CDR1 GTSNPN and CDR2 SVGIG (reference sequence). The CDR3 has 13 amino acids. This chain's CDR3 is CAWSGGGNYGYTF. The CDR3 nucleotides are TGTGCCTGGAGTGGGGGTGGAAACTATGGCTACACCTTC. Full variable domain (remainder filled in from reference TRBV30 and TRBJ1-2): SQTIHQWPATLVQPVGSPLSLECTVEGTSNPNLYWYRQAAGRGLQLLFYSVGIGQISSEVPQNLSASRPQDRQFILSSKKLLLSDSGFYLCAWSGGGNYGYTFGSGTRLTVV.

The chain links TRBV7-7 to TRBJ2-5, with a weak D call TRBD1 (6 bases). Trimming took off 3 bases at V and 2 bases at J, with 19 bases between the two ends. The germline gives CDR1 SSHAT, CDR2 FNYEAQ (reference sequence). There are 17 residues in the CDR3. The CDR3 spells CASSLRRGQTFQETQYF. The CDR3 DNA follows: TGTGCCAGCAGCTTGCGCCGAGGACAGACGTTTCAAGAGACCCAGTACTTC.

This clonotype was seen only a few times. The chain recombines TRBV5-8 with TRBJ1-2; D is unclear. Trimming shortened V by 4 bases and J by 0 bases, and 13 bases separated the two germline ends. CDR3 size: 15 residues. Germline V lookup: CDR1 SGHTS, CDR2 YDEGEE. CDR3 nucleotides: TGTGCCAGCAGCATCCTACTGGCCTCTAACTATGGCTACACCTTC. It is translated as CASSILLASNYGYTF.

CDR3 in DNA: TGTGCCAGCAGTTTAGAGTTGGCAAAAGGCCTCCACTTT. Its protein product is CASSLELAKGLHF. The chain recombines TRBV28 with TRBJ1-6; D uncertain. CDR3 length equals 13 residues. The ends were cut back, 2 bases at V and 15 bases at J, with 14 bases in the middle. Germline CDR1 is MDHEN and CDR2 is SYDVKM.

This clonotype showed up just a few times. The V and J genes are TRBV29-1 and TRBJ1-2; D uncertain. Germline-derived CDR1 and CDR2 are SQVTM and ANQGSEA. The germline V and J ends were trimmed by 3 bases and 1 base, with 6 bases remaining between them. CDR3 length equals 12 residues. CDR3 DNA sequence: TGCAGCGTTGAGGACGGTAACTATGGCTACACCTTC. It specifies CSVEDGNYGYTF.

This clonotype was found a few times. The rearrangement uses TRBV15 and TRBJ2-3; TRBD2 agrees at 7 bases. This CDR3 contains 14 residues. The V gene's germline CDR1 is LNHNV and CDR2 YYDKDF (reference sequence). V lost 0 bases, J lost 6 bases, and 3 bases stayed unmatched. The DNA of the CDR3 is TGTGCCACCAGCAGAGATCGGGGAGGGGATACGCAGTATTTT. As protein: CATSRDRGGDTQYF. Full variable domain (remainder filled in from reference TRBV15 and TRBJ2-3): DAMVIQNPRYQVTQFGKPVTLSCSQTLNHNVMYWYQQKSSQAPKLLFHYYDKDFNNEADTPDNFQSRRPNTSFCFLDIRSPGLGDTAMYLCATSRDRGGDTQYFGPGTRLTVL.

The chain couples TRBV12-3 or TRBV12-4 to TRBJ1-5; no clear D. V lost 3 bases, J lost 4 bases, and 10 bases lay in between. The CDR3 runs 14 residues. CDR3 DNA: TGTGCCAGCAGTTTGGTAAGCGCTAATCAGCCCCAGCATTTT. Translation: CASSLVSANQPQHF.

The chain is built from TRBV19 and TRBJ1-1, with D maybe TRBD1 (5 bases). Germline CDR1 and CDR2: LNHDA and SQIVND (reference sequence). This CDR3 is built from 13 residues. Trimming stripped 7 bases from V and 0 bases from J, with 9 bases between. The CDR3 region is CASNGAMNTEAFF. DNA for the CDR3: TGTGCCAGTAACGGGGCAATGAACACTGAAGCTTTCTTT.

The CDR3 here is CASRQDRRSYNEQFF. The CDR3 nucleotides read TGCGCCAGCAGACAAGACAGGCGATCTTACAATGAGCAGTTCTTC. This sequence joins TRBV10-2 and TRBJ2-1; a weak D match, TRBD1 (6 bases). CDR1 and CDR2 from the germline V gene are WSHSY and SAAADI. This CDR3 is built from 15 residues. The V end lost 6 bases, the J end lost 4 bases, and 16 bases lay between the germline ends.

V is TRBV19 and J is TRBJ1-4, with 7 bases identical to TRBD1. Germline V CDR1 and CDR2: LNHDA, SQIVND (reference sequence). CDR3 length equals 11 residues. V was pared by 7 bases and J by 14 bases, with 7 bases of the junction left unmatched. CDR3 sequence (DNA): TGTGCCAGTACTCCGGGACAGTTGCTGTTTTTT. Its protein is CASTPGQLLFF.

This clonotype was seen a single time. This chain connects TRBV5-4 to TRBJ2-5; D gene ambiguous. CDR3 length: 14 amino acids. In germline, CDR1 is SGHNT, CDR2 YYREEE (reference sequence). Trimming pared 3 bases from V and 4 bases from J, leaving 13 bases between. The CDR3 coding sequence is TGTGCCAGCAGCTCAGGACCTTTGGGAGAGACCCAGTACTTC. Translating gives CASSSGPLGETQYF.

V gene TRBV11-2 combines with J gene TRBJ1-1, with 10 bases fitting TRBD1. J gave up 14 bases and V 3 bases, and 12 bases lay outside the gene matches. The CDR3 runs 14 residues. Per germline, CDR1 SGHAT and CDR2 FQNNGV. The DNA for the CDR3 is TGTGCCAGCAGCTTGACCGGGACAGGGGCAGGTCGGTTCTTT. Translation gives CASSLTGTGAGRFF.

This chain connects TRBV4-3 to TRBJ2-1, with 7 bases fitting TRBD2. The CDR3 is made up of 14 amino acids. Trimming cost V 1 base and J 8 bases; bases outside gene matches: 5. CDR1 and CDR2 from the germline V gene are LGHNA and YSLEER. CDR3 loop: CASSQVVGRDEQFF. CDR3 nucleotides: TGCGCCAGCAGCCAAGTGGTAGGGAGGGATGAGCAGTTCTTC.